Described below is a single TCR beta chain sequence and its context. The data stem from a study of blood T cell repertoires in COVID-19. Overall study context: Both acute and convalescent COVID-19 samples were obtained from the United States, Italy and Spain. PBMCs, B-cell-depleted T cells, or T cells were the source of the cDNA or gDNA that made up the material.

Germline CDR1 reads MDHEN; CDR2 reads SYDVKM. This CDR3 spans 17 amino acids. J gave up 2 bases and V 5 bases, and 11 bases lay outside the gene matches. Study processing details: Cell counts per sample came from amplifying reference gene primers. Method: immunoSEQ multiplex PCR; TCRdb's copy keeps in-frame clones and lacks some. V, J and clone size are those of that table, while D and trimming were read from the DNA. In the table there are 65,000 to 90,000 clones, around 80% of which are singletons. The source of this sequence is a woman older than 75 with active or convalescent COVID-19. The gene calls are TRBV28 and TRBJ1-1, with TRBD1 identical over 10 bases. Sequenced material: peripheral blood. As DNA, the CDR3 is TGTGCCAGCAGTCCGACCCCTCGGGACAGGGGAAACACTGAAGCTTTCTTT. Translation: CASSPTPRDRGNTEAFF.